These T cell receptor beta chains were read from a single sample in a study of cytomegalovirus exposure and HLA in healthy donors. Sequencing was performed with immunoSEQ multiplex PCR; in TCRdb, only in-frame clones are kept and a portion is missing. The sample records about 200,000 clones, 78% being singletons. The material sequenced was PBMCs. These receptors were collected from a male donor in good health and CMV-seronegative. CDR3s include the opening cysteine and the closing phenylalanine or tryptophan. A D gene is named only where the DNA matches it firmly. The listing skips clone size in some rows; elsewhere it reads once, few, many or a size class.

clone_size: -; d_call: -; v_call: TRBV30; j_call: TRBJ2-1; cdr3_aa: CAWSVSARVSDNEQFF; cdr3_nt: TGTGCCTGGAGTGTCAGCGCCCGGGTCTCAGACAATGAGCAGTTCTTC
clone_size: -; d_call: -; v_call: TRBV27; j_call: TRBJ1-3; cdr3_aa: CAPQLSSPTRDVNTIYF; cdr3_nt: TGTGCCCCCCAATTATCGTCTCCGACTCGCGATGTAAACACCATATATTTT
clone_size: few; d_call: TRBD1; v_call: TRBV29-1; j_call: TRBJ1-1; cdr3_aa: CSVEEAGQVWGAFF; cdr3_nt: TGCAGCGTTGAAGAGGCGGGACAGGTCTGGGGAGCTTTCTTT
clone_size: -; d_call: TRBD1; v_call: TRBV5-1; j_call: TRBJ1-1; cdr3_aa: CASSARQGMNTEAFF; cdr3_nt: TGCGCCAGCAGCGCCCGACAGGGAATGAACACTGAAGCTTTCTTT
clone_size: -; d_call: TRBD1; v_call: TRBV7-8; j_call: TRBJ1-3; cdr3_aa: CASSSGGQGSGNTIYF; cdr3_nt: TGTGCCAGCAGCTCGGGGGGACAGGGCTCTGGAAACACCATATATTTT
clone_size: -; d_call: TRBD1; v_call: TRBV5-4; j_call: TRBJ1-2; cdr3_aa: CASRPDRGLRGKGYTF; cdr3_nt: TGTGCCAGCAGGCCGGACAGGGGGCTTAGAGGGAAGGGCTACACCTTC
clone_size: -; d_call: -; v_call: TRBV30; j_call: TRBJ1-1; cdr3_aa: CAWIPWASGNTEASF; cdr3_nt: -
clone_size: -; d_call: -; v_call: TRBV18; j_call: TRBJ1-2; cdr3_aa: CASSPPAIGYTF; cdr3_nt: TGTGCCAGCTCACCACCGGCCATAGGCTACACCTTC
clone_size: -; d_call: TRBD2; v_call: TRBV5-1; j_call: TRBJ2-7; cdr3_aa: CASSFASGINEQYF; cdr3_nt: TGCGCCAGCAGCTTCGCTAGCGGGATCAACGAGCAGTACTTC
clone_size: -; d_call: TRBD2; v_call: TRBV11-3; j_call: TRBJ2-1; cdr3_aa: CASSSGLAGGPVEQFF; cdr3_nt: TGTGCCAGCAGCTCAGGACTAGCGGGAGGGCCGGTTGAGCAGTTCTTC
clone_size: -; d_call: TRBD1; v_call: TRBV5-6; j_call: TRBJ2-3; cdr3_aa: CASSYDRADTQYF; cdr3_nt: TGTGCCAGCAGTTACGACAGGGCAGATACGCAGTATTTT
clone_size: once; d_call: -; v_call: TRBV5-4; j_call: TRBJ2-7; cdr3_aa: CASSLGVLGCEQYF; cdr3_nt: TGTGCCAGCAGCTTGGGTGTACTGGGCTGCGAGCAGTACTTC
clone_size: -; d_call: TRBD2; v_call: TRBV6-6; j_call: TRBJ2-1; cdr3_aa: CASSSPGLAGDEQFF; cdr3_nt: TGTGCCAGCAGTTCTCCGGGACTAGCGGGAGATGAGCAGTTCTTC
clone_size: -; d_call: -; v_call: TRBV12-2; j_call: TRBJ2-5; cdr3_aa: CASRITGARETQYF; cdr3_nt: TGTGCAAGTCGTATAACAGGGGCTCGAGAGACCCAGTACTTC
clone_size: -; d_call: TRBD1; v_call: TRBV6-5; j_call: TRBJ1-5; cdr3_aa: CASRKGQGNQPQHF; cdr3_nt: TGTGCCAGCAGGAAGGGACAGGGTAATCAGCCCCAGCATTTT
clone_size: -; d_call: TRBD1; v_call: TRBV7-9; j_call: TRBJ2-7; cdr3_aa: CASSLVPGQGAEEQYF; cdr3_nt: TGTGCCAGCAGCTTAGTCCCCGGACAGGGGGCTGAAGAGCAGTACTTC
clone_size: -; d_call: -; v_call: TRBV4-1; j_call: TRBJ2-7; cdr3_aa: CASSQPRTGNYEQYF; cdr3_nt: TGCGCCAGCAGCCAGCCCCGGACTGGGAACTACGAGCAGTACTTC
clone_size: -; d_call: -; v_call: TRBV10-2; j_call: TRBJ2-7; cdr3_aa: CASRSTGGGSTNRVEQYF; cdr3_nt: TGCGCCAGCAGGTCTACCGGCGGTGGAAGCACCAACCGGGTTGAGCAGTACTTC
clone_size: -; d_call: TRBD1; v_call: TRBV7-9; j_call: TRBJ1-4; cdr3_aa: CASSSYEITDRVDEKLFF; cdr3_nt: TGTGCCAGCAGCTCTTACGAAATAACGGACAGGGTGGATGAAAAACTGTTTTTT
clone_size: -; d_call: -; v_call: TRBV2; j_call: TRBJ1-2; cdr3_aa: CASIGRGFYGYTF; cdr3_nt: TGTGCCAGCATAGGTCGAGGGTTCTATGGCTACACCTTC
clone_size: -; d_call: TRBD1; v_call: TRBV18; j_call: TRBJ2-5; cdr3_aa: CASSRGTGVQETQYF; cdr3_nt: TGTGCCAGCTCACGCGGGACAGGGGTCCAAGAGACCCAGTACTTC
clone_size: -; d_call: TRBD2; v_call: TRBV11-2; j_call: TRBJ2-7; cdr3_aa: CASSFGTSSYEQYF; cdr3_nt: TGTGCCAGCAGCTTTGGGACTAGCTCCTACGAGCAGTACTTC
clone_size: -; d_call: -; v_call: TRBV5-1; j_call: TRBJ1-1; cdr3_aa: CASSLRVNTEAFF; cdr3_nt: TGCGCCAGCAGCTTGCGGGTGAACACTGAAGCTTTCTTT
clone_size: -; d_call: -; v_call: TRBV29-1; j_call: TRBJ2-5; cdr3_aa: CSVDTSGAQYF; cdr3_nt: TGCAGCGTTGACACTAGTGGGGCCCAGTACTTC
clone_size: -; d_call: -; v_call: TRBV4-2; j_call: TRBJ2-1; cdr3_aa: CASSQTTSVTEQFF; cdr3_nt: TGTGCCAGCAGCCAAACGACCAGCGTCACTGAGCAGTTCTTC
clone_size: -; d_call: -; v_call: TRBV13; j_call: TRBJ2-1; cdr3_aa: CASSLVWSNEQFF; cdr3_nt: TGTGCCAGCAGCTTAGTGTGGAGCAATGAGCAGTTCTTC
clone_size: -; d_call: TRBD2; v_call: TRBV6-4; j_call: TRBJ2-1; cdr3_aa: CASSPKTSGRGEEQFF; cdr3_nt: TGTGCCAGCAGTCCGAAGACTAGCGGGAGGGGGGAGGAGCAGTTCTTC
clone_size: -; d_call: -; v_call: TRBV11-2; j_call: TRBJ2-3; cdr3_aa: CAAGDSHSTDTQYF; cdr3_nt: TGTGCCGCCGGGGACTCACATAGCACAGATACGCAGTATTTT
clone_size: few; d_call: -; v_call: TRBV6-6; j_call: TRBJ1-4; cdr3_aa: CASTERSGEANEKLFF; cdr3_nt: TGTGCCAGTACGGAGAGATCAGGGGAAGCTAATGAAAAACTGTTTTTT
clone_size: -; d_call: -; v_call: TRBV27; j_call: TRBJ1-1; cdr3_aa: CASSLVGAGGEAFF; cdr3_nt: TGTGCCAGCAGTTTAGTTGGGGCCGGGGGTGAAGCTTTCTTT
clone_size: -; d_call: TRBD1; v_call: TRBV28; j_call: TRBJ2-7; cdr3_aa: CASSSRQGADEQYF; cdr3_nt: TGTGCCAGCAGCTCTAGACAGGGCGCGGACGAGCAGTACTTC
clone_size: -; d_call: -; v_call: TRBV15; j_call: TRBJ1-4; cdr3_aa: CATSRDKNRGIREKLFF; cdr3_nt: TGTGCCACCAGCAGAGATAAAAACCGGGGGATTAGGGAAAAACTGTTTTTT
clone_size: -; d_call: -; v_call: TRBV4-1; j_call: TRBJ1-2; cdr3_aa: CASSERGRIFHGYTF; cdr3_nt: TGCGCCAGCAGCGAAAGAGGTAGGATCTTCCATGGCTACACCTTC
clone_size: -; d_call: TRBD1; v_call: TRBV27; j_call: TRBJ2-7; cdr3_aa: CASSRHGTGSYEQYF; cdr3_nt: TGTGCCAGCAGTCGCCACGGGACAGGGAGCTACGAGCAGTACTTC
clone_size: -; d_call: -; v_call: TRBV4-1; j_call: TRBJ2-5; cdr3_aa: CASSQDGGGETQYF; cdr3_nt: TGCGCCAGCAGCCAAGACGGGGGTGGGGAGACCCAGTACTTC
clone_size: once; d_call: TRBD1; v_call: TRBV12-5; j_call: TRBJ2-1; cdr3_aa: CASGAGTGGIFRDEQFF; cdr3_nt: TGTGCTAGTGGCGCCGGGACAGGGGGTATCTTTAGGGATGAGCAGTTCTTC
clone_size: -; d_call: TRBD2; v_call: TRBV28; j_call: TRBJ2-1; cdr3_aa: CASSSTSGSSYNEQFF; cdr3_nt: TGTGCCAGCAGTTCAACGAGCGGGAGCTCCTACAATGAGCAGTTCTTC
clone_size: -; d_call: TRBD2; v_call: TRBV7-2; j_call: TRBJ2-1; cdr3_aa: CALSGGSSYNEQFF; cdr3_nt: TGTGCTCTATCGGGCGGGAGCTCCTACAATGAGCAGTTCTTC
clone_size: -; d_call: TRBD2; v_call: TRBV6-4; j_call: TRBJ2-5; cdr3_aa: CASKRTSGIQETQYF; cdr3_nt: TGTGCCAGCAAGCGGACTAGCGGGATCCAAGAGACCCAGTACTTC
clone_size: -; d_call: -; v_call: TRBV15; j_call: TRBJ2-7; cdr3_aa: CATRQQGSNYEQYF; cdr3_nt: TGTGCCACCAGACAACAGGGTTCCAACTACGAGCAGTACTTC
clone_size: -; d_call: TRBD2; v_call: TRBV9; j_call: TRBJ2-7; cdr3_aa: CASSVGTSGPNLSYEQYF; cdr3_nt: TGTGCCAGCAGCGTAGGAACTAGCGGGCCCAACCTCTCCTACGAGCAGTACTTC
clone_size: -; d_call: TRBD1; v_call: TRBV28; j_call: TRBJ2-3; cdr3_aa: CASRSPGQGADTQYF; cdr3_nt: TGTGCCAGCAGATCACCGGGACAGGGAGCCGATACGCAGTATTTT
clone_size: -; d_call: TRBD2; v_call: TRBV2; j_call: TRBJ2-5; cdr3_aa: CASSESTSGAAETQYF; cdr3_nt: TGTGCCAGCAGCGAATCGACTAGCGGGGCGGCAGAGACCCAGTACTTC
clone_size: -; d_call: TRBD1; v_call: TRBV7-9; j_call: TRBJ2-7; cdr3_aa: CASSSSDRRQYF; cdr3_nt: TGTGCCAGCAGCTCCTCGGACAGGAGGCAGTACTTC
clone_size: -; d_call: -; v_call: TRBV13; j_call: TRBJ1-5; cdr3_aa: CASSLSNQPQHF; cdr3_nt: TGTGCCAGCAGTCTCAGCAATCAGCCCCAGCATTTT
clone_size: -; d_call: TRBD2; v_call: TRBV2; j_call: TRBJ2-3; cdr3_aa: CASRLAARGDTQYF; cdr3_nt: TGTGCCAGCAGACTAGCGGCTAGGGGGGATACGCAGTATTTT
clone_size: -; d_call: -; v_call: TRBV6-1; j_call: TRBJ1-4; cdr3_aa: CASSVLQGIPTNEKLFF; cdr3_nt: TGTGCCAGCAGTGTCCTCCAGGGGATTCCAACTAATGAAAAACTGTTTTTT